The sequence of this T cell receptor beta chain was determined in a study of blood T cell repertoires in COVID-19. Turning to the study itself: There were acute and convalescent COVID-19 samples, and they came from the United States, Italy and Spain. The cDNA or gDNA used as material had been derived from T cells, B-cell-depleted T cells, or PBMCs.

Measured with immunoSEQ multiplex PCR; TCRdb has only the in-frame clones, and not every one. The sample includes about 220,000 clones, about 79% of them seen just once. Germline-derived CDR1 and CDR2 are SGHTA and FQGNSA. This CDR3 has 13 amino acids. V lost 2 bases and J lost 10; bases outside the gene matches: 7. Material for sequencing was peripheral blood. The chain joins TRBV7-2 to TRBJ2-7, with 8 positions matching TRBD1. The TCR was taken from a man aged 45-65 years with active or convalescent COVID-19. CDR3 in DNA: TGTGCCAGCAGCTTACAGCAACAGGGGGTTCAGTACTTC. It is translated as CASSLQQQGVQYF.